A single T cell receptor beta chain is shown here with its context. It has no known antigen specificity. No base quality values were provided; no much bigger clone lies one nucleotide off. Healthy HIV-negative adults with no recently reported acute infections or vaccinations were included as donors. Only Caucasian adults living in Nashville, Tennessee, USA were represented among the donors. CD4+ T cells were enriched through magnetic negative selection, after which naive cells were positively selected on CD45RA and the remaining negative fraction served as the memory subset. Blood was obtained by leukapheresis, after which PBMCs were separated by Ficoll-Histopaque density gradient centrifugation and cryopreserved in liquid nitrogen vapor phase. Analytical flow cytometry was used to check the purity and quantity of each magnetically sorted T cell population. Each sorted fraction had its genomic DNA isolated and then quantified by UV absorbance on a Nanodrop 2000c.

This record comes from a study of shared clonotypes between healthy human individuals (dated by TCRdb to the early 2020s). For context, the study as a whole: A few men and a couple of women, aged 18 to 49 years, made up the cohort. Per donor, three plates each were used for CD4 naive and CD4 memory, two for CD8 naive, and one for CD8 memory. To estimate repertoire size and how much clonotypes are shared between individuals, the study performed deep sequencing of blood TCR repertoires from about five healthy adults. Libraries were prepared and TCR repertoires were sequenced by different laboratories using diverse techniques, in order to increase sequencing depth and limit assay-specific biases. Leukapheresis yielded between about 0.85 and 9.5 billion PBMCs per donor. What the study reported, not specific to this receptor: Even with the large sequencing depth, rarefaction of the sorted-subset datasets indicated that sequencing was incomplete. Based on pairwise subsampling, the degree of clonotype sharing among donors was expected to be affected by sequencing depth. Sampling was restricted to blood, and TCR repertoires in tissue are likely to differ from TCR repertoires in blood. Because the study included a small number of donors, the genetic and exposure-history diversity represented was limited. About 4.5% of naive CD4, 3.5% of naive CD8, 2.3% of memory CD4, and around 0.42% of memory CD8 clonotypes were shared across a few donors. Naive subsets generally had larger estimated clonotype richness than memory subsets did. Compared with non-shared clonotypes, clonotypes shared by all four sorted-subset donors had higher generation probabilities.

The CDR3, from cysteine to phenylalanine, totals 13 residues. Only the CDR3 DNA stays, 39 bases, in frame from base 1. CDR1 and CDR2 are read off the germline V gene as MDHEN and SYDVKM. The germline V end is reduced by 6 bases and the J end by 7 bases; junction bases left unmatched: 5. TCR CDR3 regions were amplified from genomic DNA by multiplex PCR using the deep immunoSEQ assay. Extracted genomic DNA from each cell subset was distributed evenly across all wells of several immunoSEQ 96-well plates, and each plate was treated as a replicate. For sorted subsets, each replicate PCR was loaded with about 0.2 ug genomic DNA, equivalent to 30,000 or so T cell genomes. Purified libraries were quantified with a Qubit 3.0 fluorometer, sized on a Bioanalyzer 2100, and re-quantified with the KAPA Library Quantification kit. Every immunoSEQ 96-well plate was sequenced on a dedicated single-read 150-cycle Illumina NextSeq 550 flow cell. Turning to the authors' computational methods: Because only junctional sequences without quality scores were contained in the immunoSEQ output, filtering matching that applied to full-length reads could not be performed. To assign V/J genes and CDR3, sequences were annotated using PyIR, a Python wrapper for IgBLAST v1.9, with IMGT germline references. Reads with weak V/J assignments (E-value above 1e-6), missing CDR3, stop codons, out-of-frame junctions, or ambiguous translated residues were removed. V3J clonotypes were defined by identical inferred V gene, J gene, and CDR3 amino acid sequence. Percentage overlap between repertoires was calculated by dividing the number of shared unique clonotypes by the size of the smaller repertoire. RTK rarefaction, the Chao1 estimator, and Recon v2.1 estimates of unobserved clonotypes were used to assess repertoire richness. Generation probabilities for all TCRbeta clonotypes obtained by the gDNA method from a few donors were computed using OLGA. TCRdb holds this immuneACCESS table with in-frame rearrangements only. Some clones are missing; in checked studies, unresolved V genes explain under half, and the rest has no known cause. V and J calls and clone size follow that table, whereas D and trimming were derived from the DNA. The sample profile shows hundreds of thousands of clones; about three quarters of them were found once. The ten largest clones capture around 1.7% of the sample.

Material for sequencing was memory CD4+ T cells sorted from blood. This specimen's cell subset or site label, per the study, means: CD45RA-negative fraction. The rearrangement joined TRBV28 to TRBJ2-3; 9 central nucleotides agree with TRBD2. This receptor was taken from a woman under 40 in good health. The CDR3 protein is CASRGTSLNTQYF. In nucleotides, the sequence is TGTGCCAGCAGGGGGACTAGCCTGAATACGCAGTATTTT.